These T cell receptor beta chains were read from a single sample in a study of post-analysis software for immune sequencing data. TCRdb used MiXCR to reprocess the PCR reads, holding one entry per CDR3 protein. Found here are roughly 600,000 distinct CDR3 sequences, around 40% of them singletons; the top ten hold over 1.5%. The sample comprised blood. The receptors were sampled from a girl aged 5 to 17 with multiple sclerosis. Both conserved end residues are part of each CDR3.

>TRBJ2-1|TRBV11-2
CASSLAPGQGLSSYNEQFF
>TRBJ1-2|TRBV28
CASSLGRGYYGYTF
>-|TRBV28
CATRQGAYEQYF
>TRBJ1-1|TRBV3-1
CASSRRSEAFF
>TRBJ1-2|TRBV7-2
CASSLEASYGYTF
>TRBJ1-2|TRBV6-5
CASSSLGVEDGYTF
>TRBJ2-1|TRBV6-5
CASSRPVRGNEQFF
>TRBJ2-4|TRBV5-1
CASSLDVTGGIQYF
>TRBJ2-4|TRBV11-1
CASSPTSGRGMGKNIQYF
>TRBJ2-5|TRBV2
CASSPELQETQYF
>TRBJ2-7|TRBV20-1
CSASSVGSSYEQYF
>TRBJ1-5|TRBV6-4
CAPPLGGEANSNQPQHF
>TRBJ1-2|TRBV12-3/TRBV12-4
CASSLTTGTGIPVGSRGYTF
>TRBJ2-5|TRBV28
CASILSAGGREQYF
>TRBJ2-5|TRBV20-1
CSALAGKETQYF
>TRBJ2-7|TRBV7-9
CASSTGTRRSYEQYF
>-|TRBV21-1
CASTGPARDPGLAGHEQYF
>TRBJ2-5|TRBV11-2
CASSYRQGSSRETQYF
>-|TRBV5-1
CASSEGTGGETQYF
>TRBJ2-2|TRBV20-1
CSATYTTGMSTGELFF
>TRBJ1-2|TRBV12-3/TRBV12-4
CASSRGRVGYTF
>TRBJ1-5|TRBV6-1
CASDDRVNQPQHF
>TRBJ2-7|TRBV12-3/TRBV12-4
CASSWQGNYEQYF
>TRBJ2-5|TRBV5-1
CASSSGTSGAQETQYF
>TRBJ2-1|TRBV29-1
CSVESSRYNEQFF
>TRBJ2-4|TRBV7-2
CASSLEPAGGNIQYF
>TRBJ2-7|TRBV11-2
CASSSIRGSGTSGGAGEQYF